Given below is one T cell receptor (beta chain) in context. No antigen is known for it. One base away there is no much larger clone; base qualities are not given. The data were obtained in a study of T cell responses to AZD1222 COVID-19 vaccine (dated by TCRdb to the early 2020s). At the level of the whole study: AZD1222 recipients given second doses at about 4 weeks or at about 12 weeks were pooled, since spike-specific TCR depth and breadth were not found to differ between the two schedules. TCR sequencing covered over 230 trial participants: 200 to 220 given two doses of AZD1222 and 26 given two doses of MenACWY control vaccine. Trial participants were enrolled by age into subgroups of 18-55, 56-69 and 70-plus years, and around 150, 28 and 57 TCR-sequenced participants, respectively, were included in these subgroups. Here is what the overall study found, with its caveats: Because no day 14 peak-response samples were available, repertoires were characterized only after the peak T cell response. Spike-specific TCR breadth and depth rose significantly after two AZD1222 doses compared with day 0 and with MenACWY recipients. In the small 56-69-year group, the increase in depth fell short of significance, most likely because of low power. Conclusions about previously exposed vaccinees are limited because only six or seven AZD1222 recipients were SARS-CoV-2 seropositive at baseline. Epitopes outside the regions mutated in the B.1.351 and B.1.1.7 variants were reportedly recognized by nearly half of the unique spike-specific TCRs. Participants were mostly white British and included more females than males, and it was suggested by the authors that clonal diversity may have been underestimated. Vaccine-associated CD4 TCRs spanned the whole spike protein, with dominant responses in regions 160-218 and 743-854.

The CDR3 regions of human TCRbeta chains were subjected to immunosequencing. The paper's data handling went like this. TCRs in the repertoires were compared against a reference library of SARS-CoV-2-specific TCRs that had been generated with the MIRA antigen-specificity platform. Breadth was defined as the fraction of unique TCRs that were SARS-CoV-2-associated. Depth was defined as the fraction of total T cells that were SARS-CoV-2-associated. Using the MIRA data, each spike-specific TCR was assigned both to the spike region to which the TCR was reactive and to a CD4 or CD8 class. Log10-transformed breadth and depth values were compared by one-way ANOVA with Sidak's multiple comparisons tests. TCRdb retrieved this table from immuneACCESS and kept in-frame rearrangements only. Not all clones are present; in checked studies, unresolved V genes account for under half, and no reason is known for the remainder. V, J and clone size are taken as reported in that table, and D and trimming were inferred from the DNA itself. This sample has 150,000 or so clones in its table, and approximately 88% of those were observed once. The ten largest clonotypes hold 1.5% to 2% of the sample.

The sample's time point label, in plain terms: baseline before first vaccination. The vaccinee samples were drawn from two UK trials, COV001 and COV002, one of which was a single-blind randomized controlled phase 2/3 trial testing AZD1222 (ChAdOx1 nCoV-19) in healthy adults. For TCRbeta chain sequencing, PBMC samples were collected from trial participants at day 0 and at day 28 after the second dose. The receptor was derived from an adult in good health. Sequencing used peripheral blood, obtained on day 0 of AZD1222 vaccination.

At the DNA level, the sequence is TGTGCCAGCAGGTCTTTAGGGGGGCAAAATAACTATGGCTACACCTTC. The translation is CASRSLGGQNNYGYTF. The sequence is built from TRBV7-9 and TRBJ1-2; the D gene is possibly TRBD1, with 6 bases matching. The germline V gene (reference sequence) specifies SEHNR as CDR1 and FQNEAQ as CDR2. V is pared back by 6 bases and J by 1 base, with 18 bases lying between the germline termini. The CDR3, from cysteine to phenylalanine, totals 16 residues. Only the CDR3 portion is preserved as DNA: 48 bases, with reading frame beginning at the first base.